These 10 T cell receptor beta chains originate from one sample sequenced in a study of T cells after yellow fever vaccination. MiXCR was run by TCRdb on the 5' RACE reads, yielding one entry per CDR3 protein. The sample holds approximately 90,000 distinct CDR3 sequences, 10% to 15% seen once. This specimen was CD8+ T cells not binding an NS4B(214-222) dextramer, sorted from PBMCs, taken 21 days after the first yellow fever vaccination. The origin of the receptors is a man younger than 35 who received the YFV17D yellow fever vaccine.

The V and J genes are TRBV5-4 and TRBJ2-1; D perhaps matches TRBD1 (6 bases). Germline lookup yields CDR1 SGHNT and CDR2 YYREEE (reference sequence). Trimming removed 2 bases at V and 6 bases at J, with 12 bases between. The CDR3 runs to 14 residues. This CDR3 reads CASSLRGSGNEQFF. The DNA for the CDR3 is TGTGCCAGCAGCTTAAGGGGGTCCGGCAATGAGCAGTTCTTC. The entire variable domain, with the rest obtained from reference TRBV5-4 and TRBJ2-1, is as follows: ETGVTQSPTHLIKTRGQQVTLRCSSQSGHNTVSWYQQALGQGPQFIFQYYREEENGRGNFPPRFSGLQFPNYSSELNVNALELDDSALYLCASSLRGSGNEQFFGPGTRLTVL.

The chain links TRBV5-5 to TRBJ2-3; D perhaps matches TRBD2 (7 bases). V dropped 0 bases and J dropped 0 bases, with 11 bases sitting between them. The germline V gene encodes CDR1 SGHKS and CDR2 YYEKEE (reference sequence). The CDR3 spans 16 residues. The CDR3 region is CASSLGRGLSTDTQYF. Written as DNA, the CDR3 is TGTGCCAGCAGCTTGGGGCGGGGGCTTAGCACAGATACGCAGTATTTT.

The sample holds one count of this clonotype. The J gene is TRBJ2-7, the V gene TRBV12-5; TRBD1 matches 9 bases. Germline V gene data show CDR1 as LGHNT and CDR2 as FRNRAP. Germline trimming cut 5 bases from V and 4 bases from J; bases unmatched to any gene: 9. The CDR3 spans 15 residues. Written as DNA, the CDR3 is TGTGCTAGTGGTACCCCGGACAGGGGCTGGTACGAGCAGTACGTC. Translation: CASGTPDRGWYEQYV.

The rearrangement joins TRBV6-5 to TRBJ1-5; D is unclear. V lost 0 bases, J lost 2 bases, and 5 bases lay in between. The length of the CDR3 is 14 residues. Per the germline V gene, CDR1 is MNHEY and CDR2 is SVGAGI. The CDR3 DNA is TGTGCCAGCAGTTACTCTGAGGGCAATCAGCCCCAGCATTTT. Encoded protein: CASSYSEGNQPQHF.

The CDR3, as DNA: TGCGCCAGCAGCTTGGCGGAGGGTGTAGTTGGAAACACCATATATTTT. The encoded protein is CASSLAEGVVGNTIYF. The chain uses TRBV5-1 and TRBJ1-3; D call uncertain. CDR1 and CDR2 from the germline V gene are SGHRS and YFSETQ. The V gene lost 0 bases and the J gene lost 3 bases, with 13 bases spanning the gap. The CDR3 has 16 residues.

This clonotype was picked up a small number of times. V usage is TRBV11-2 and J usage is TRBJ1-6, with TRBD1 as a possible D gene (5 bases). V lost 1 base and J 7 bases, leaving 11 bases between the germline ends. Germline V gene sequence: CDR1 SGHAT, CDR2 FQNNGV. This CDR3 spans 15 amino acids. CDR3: CASSLGGGSNSPLHF. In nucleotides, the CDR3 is TGTGCCAGCAGCTTAGGCGGGGGTTCGAATTCACCCCTCCACTTT.

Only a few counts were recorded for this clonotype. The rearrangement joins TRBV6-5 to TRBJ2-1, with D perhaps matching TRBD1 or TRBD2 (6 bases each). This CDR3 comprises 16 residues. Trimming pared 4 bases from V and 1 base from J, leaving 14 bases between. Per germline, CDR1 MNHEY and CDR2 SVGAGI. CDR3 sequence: CASSSPRGESYNEQFF. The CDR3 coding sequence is TGTGCCAGCAGTTCTCCTAGGGGGGAGTCCTACAATGAGCAGTTCTTC.

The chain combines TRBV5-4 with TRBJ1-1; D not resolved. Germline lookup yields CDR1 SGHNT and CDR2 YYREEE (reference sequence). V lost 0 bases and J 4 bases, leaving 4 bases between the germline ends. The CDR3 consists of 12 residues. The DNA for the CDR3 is TGTGCCAGCAGCTTGGGAATCACTGAAGCTTTCTTT. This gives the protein CASSLGITEAFF.

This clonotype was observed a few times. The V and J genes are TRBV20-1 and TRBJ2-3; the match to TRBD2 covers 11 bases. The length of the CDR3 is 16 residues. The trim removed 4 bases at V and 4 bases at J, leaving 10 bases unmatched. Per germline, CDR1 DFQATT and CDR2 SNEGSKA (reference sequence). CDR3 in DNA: TGCAGTGCTAAAAGCCTACTAGCGGGGGAAGCAGATACGCAGTATTTT. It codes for CSAKSLLAGEADTQYF.

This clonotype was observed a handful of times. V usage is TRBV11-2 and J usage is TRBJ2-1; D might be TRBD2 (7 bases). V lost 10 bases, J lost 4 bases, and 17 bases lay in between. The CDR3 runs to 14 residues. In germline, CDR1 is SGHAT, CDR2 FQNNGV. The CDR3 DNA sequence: TGTGCCACCGCCGGCGGGGGCCCATACAATGAGCAGTTCTTC. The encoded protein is CATAGGGPYNEQFF.